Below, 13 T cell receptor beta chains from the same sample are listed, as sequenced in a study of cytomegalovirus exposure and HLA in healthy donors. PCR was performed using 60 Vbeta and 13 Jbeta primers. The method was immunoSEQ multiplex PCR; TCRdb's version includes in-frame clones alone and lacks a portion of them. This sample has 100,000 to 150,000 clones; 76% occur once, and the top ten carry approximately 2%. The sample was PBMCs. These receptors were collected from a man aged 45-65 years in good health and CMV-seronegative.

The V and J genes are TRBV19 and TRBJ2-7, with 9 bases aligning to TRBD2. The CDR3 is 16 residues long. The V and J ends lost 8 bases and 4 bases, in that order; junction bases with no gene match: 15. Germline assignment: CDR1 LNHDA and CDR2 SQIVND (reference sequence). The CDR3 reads CASSPRVAGASYEQYV. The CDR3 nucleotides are TGTGCCAGTTCCCCGCGGGTAGCGGGGGCCTCATACGAGCAGTACGTC.

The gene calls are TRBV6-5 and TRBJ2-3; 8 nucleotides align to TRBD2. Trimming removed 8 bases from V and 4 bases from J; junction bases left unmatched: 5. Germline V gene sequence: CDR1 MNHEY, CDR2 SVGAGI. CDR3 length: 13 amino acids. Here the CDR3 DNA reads TGTGCCAGCCGAACGGGGGGGGCAGATACGCAGTATTTT. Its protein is CASRTGGADTQYF.

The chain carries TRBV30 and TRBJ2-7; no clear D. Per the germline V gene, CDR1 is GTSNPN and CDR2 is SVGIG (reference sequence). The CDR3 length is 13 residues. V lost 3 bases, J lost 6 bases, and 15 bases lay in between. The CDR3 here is CAWRANEVREQYF. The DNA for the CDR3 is TGTGCCTGGAGGGCTAACGAGGTACGCGAGCAGTACTTC.

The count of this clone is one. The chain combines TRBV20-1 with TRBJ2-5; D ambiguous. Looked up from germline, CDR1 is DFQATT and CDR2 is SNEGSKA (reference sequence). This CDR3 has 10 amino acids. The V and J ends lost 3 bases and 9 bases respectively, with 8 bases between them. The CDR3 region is CSASHEAQYF. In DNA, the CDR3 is TGCAGTGCTAGTCATGAGGCCCAGTACTTC.

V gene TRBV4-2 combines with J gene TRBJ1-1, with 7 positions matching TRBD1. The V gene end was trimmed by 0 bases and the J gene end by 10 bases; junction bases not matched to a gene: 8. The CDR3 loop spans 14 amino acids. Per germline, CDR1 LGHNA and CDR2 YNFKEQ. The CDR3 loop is CASSQDADRDIAFF. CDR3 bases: TGTGCCAGCAGCCAAGACGCTGACAGGGACATAGCTTTCTTT.

The CDR3 nucleotides read TGCGCCAGCACCCGGGACAGGACGACTGGAAACACCATATATTTT. It codes for CASTRDRTTGNTIYF. The rearrangement links TRBV5-1 to TRBJ1-3, with 8 bases that match TRBD1. The CDR3 sequence is 15 residues long. The J segment lost 2 bases and the V segment lost 6 bases, leaving 7 bases of the junction unmatched. CDR1 and CDR2 from the germline V gene are SGHRS and YFSETQ.

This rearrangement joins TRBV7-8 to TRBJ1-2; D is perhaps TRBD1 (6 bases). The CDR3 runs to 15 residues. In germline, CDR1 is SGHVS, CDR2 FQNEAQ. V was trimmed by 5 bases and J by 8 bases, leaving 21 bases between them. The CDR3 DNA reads TGTGCCAGCAGCCAGACTCAAGTACAGGGTGGAGGCTACACCTTC. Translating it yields CASSQTQVQGGGYTF.

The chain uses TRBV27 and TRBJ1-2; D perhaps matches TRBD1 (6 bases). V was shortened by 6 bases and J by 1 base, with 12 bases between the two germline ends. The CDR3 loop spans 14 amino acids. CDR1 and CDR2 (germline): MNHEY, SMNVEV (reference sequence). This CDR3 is CASRPRGLNYGYTF. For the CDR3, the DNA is TGTGCCAGCAGGCCCAGGGGCCTTAACTATGGCTACACCTTC.

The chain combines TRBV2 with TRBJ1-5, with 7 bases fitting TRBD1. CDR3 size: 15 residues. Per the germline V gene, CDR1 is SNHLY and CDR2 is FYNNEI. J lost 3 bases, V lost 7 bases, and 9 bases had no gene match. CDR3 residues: CASKQQGLANQPQHF. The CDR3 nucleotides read TGTGCCAGCAAGCAACAGGGGCTCGCCAATCAGCCCCAGCATTTT.

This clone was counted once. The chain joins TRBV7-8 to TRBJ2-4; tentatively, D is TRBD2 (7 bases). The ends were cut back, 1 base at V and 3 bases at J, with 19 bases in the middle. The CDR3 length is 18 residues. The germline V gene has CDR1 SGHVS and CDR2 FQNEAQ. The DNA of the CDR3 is TGTGCCAGCAGCTTAGGCGTGGGGGGGCCTCTAGGCAAAAACATTCAGTACTTC. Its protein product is CASSLGVGGPLGKNIQYF.

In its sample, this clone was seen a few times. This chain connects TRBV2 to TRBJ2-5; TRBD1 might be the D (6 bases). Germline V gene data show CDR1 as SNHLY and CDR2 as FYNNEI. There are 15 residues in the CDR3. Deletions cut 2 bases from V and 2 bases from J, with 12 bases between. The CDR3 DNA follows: TGTGCCAGCAGTGAAACGGACAGATCTCAAGAGACCCAGTACTTC. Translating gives CASSETDRSQETQYF.

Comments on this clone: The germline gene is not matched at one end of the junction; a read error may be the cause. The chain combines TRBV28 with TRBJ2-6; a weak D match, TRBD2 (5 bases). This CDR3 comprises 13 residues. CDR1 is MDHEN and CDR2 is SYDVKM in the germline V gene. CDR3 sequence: CASRPVEANVLTF. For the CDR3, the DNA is TGTGCCAGCAGACCGGTGGAGGCCAACGTCCTGACCTTC. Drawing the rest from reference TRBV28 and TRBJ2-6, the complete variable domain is DVKVTQSSRYLVKRTGEKVFLECVQDMDHENMFWYRQDPGLGLRLIYFSYDVKMKEKGDIPEGYSVSREKKERFSLILESASTNQTSMYLCASRPVEANVLTFGAGSRLTVL.

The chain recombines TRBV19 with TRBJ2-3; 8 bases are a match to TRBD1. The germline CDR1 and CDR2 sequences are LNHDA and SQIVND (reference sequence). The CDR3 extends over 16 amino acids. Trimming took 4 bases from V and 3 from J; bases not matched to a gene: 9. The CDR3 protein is CASSKDDRGGTDTQYF. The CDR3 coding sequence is TGTGCCAGTAGTAAAGACGACAGGGGAGGAACAGATACGCAGTATTTT. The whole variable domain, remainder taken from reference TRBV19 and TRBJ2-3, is DGGITQSPKYLFRKEGQNVTLSCEQNLNHDAMYWYRQDPGQGLRLIYYSQIVNDFQKGDIAEGYSVSREKKESFPLTVTSAQKNPTAFYLCASSKDDRGGTDTQYFGPGTRLTVL.